Sequencing of this T cell receptor beta chain was carried out in a study of tumor-infiltrating lymphocytes in primary liver carcinoma. Study overall: The tumors ranged from roughly 4.2 to 11 cm across and fell within stage T1-T3 N0M0.

Investigators took RNA and DNA out together from approximately 22-30 mg of unsorted bulk tissue. There were five separate regions sampled from each tumor. Total RNA amounting to around 530 ng was the source from which TCR beta cDNA was made with a constant-region primer. Three nested multiplex PCR rounds of slightly modified ARM-PCR generated TCR beta libraries. The first two PCR rounds used TRBV1-TRBV30 forward primers with a C-beta reverse primer, about 10 cycles each. One entry per CDR3 protein, called by TCRdb with MiXCR from the multiplex PCR reads. This repertoire shows approximately 22,000 distinct CDR3 sequences, approximately 79% found once; its top ten account for around 40%. There are many counts of this clonotype. The CDR3 consists of 17 residues. From germline, CDR1 is SEHNR and CDR2 FQNEAQ (reference sequence). V lost 3 bases to trimming and J lost 6 bases; unmatched junction nucleotides: 14.

J is TRBJ2-1 and V is TRBV7-9; TRBD2 agrees at 7 bases. This receptor was taken from a middle-aged man with primary liver carcinoma and hepatitis B virus infection. The sample was liver tumor tissue from sampling region 1. Specified subset: tumor region T1, superior pole. The CDR3 nucleotides are TGTGCCAGCAGCTTCGGGGGAGGGCCCCAATCCATCAATGAGCAGTTCTTC. Its translation is CASSFGGGPQSINEQFF.